This TCR beta chain was documented in a study of T cell responses to AZD1222 COVID-19 vaccine. General study results and limits: Regions 160-218 and 743-854 held dominance among vaccine-associated CD4 TCRs, which spanned spike. Donors were largely white British and mainly female; clonal diversity was possibly underestimated. The study reported that nearly half of spike-specific TCRs target unmutated variant regions. Repertoires were collected only later (after the peak T cell response had occurred).

Generated by immunoSEQ multiplex PCR, the TCRdb table keeps only in-frame clones and is missing some. The table records some 92,000 clones, about 90% of them present only once. About this clone: The antigen is unknown.

The source material was peripheral blood, sampled on day 0 of AZD1222 vaccination. The sequence was collected from an adult in good health.

CDR3 residues: CSAGGGYTF. CDR3 DNA: TGCAGCGCCGGGGGAGGCTACACCTTC. V and J are TRBV29-1 and TRBJ1-2; D perhaps matches TRBD1 (5 bases). The germline V and J ends were trimmed by 7 bases and 8 bases, with 8 bases remaining between them. The germline V gene has CDR1 SQVTM and CDR2 ANQGSEA. There are 9 residues in the CDR3.